What follows are 29 T cell receptor beta chains derived from one specimen sequenced in a study of T cell changes during pregnancy in multiple sclerosis. This table comes from immunoSEQ multiplex PCR, and its TCRdb copy is limited to in-frame clones, with some not included. This table holds approximately 130,000 clones, about 95% found once. The specimen comprised peripheral blood, sampled after pregnancy. These receptors all come from a female donor with multiple sclerosis, enrolled in a pregnancy study.

The chain employs TRBV28 and TRBJ2-7; 12 bases align to TRBD2. CDR1 and CDR2 (germline): MDHEN, SYDVKM. The CDR3 spans 15 residues. Trimming cost V 5 bases and J 4 bases; bases outside gene matches: 6. CDR3 in amino acids: CASSTTGTSGYEQYF. DNA for the CDR3: TGTGCCAGCAGTACCACCGGGACTAGCGGGTACGAGCAGTACTTC.

The chain is built from TRBV6-5 and TRBJ1-2; a weak D match, TRBD1 (6 bases). The V gene lost 2 bases and the J gene lost 0 bases, with 13 bases spanning the gap. The germline V gene encodes CDR1 MNHEY and CDR2 SVGAGI. The CDR3 sequence is 16 residues long. The DNA for the CDR3 is TGTGCCAGCAGTTACGGGACATTCCAAGCTAACTATGGCTACACCTTC. It codes for CASSYGTFQANYGYTF.

This clone was detected only once. The rearrangement links TRBV27 to TRBJ1-4; 8 bases are shared with TRBD1. Germline-derived CDR1 and CDR2 are MNHEY and SMNVEV (reference sequence). V shed 3 bases and J 7 bases; nucleotides not matched to a gene: 4. This CDR3 comprises 14 residues. CDR3 sequence (DNA): TGTGCCAGCAGTTTCTCAGGGGGCTTTGAAAAACTGTTTTTT. Protein sequence: CASSFSGGFEKLFF.

The rearrangement joins TRBV2 to TRBJ2-3, with 7 bases fitting TRBD2. V shed 3 bases and J 0 bases; nucleotides not matched to a gene: 3. The CDR3 covers 15 residues. Germline CDR1 reads SNHLY; CDR2 reads FYNNEI. CDR3 protein: CASSELRGSTDTQYF. The CDR3 coding sequence is TGTGCCAGCAGTGAGCTGCGGGGGAGCACAGATACGCAGTATTTT.

The chain joins TRBV28 to TRBJ1-5, with D possibly TRBD1 on 6 matching bases. V gave up 9 bases and J gave up 5 bases, with 17 bases separating them. The CDR3 is 14 residues long. The germline V gene encodes CDR1 MDHEN and CDR2 SYDVKM. CDR3 protein: CASEAGHPDQPQHF. CDR3 nucleotides: TGTGCCAGTGAAGCGGGACACCCCGATCAGCCCCAGCATTTT.

This chain connects TRBV10-3 to TRBJ2-3, with 8 bases that match TRBD2. Germline CDR1 ENHRY, CDR2 SYGVKD. J was trimmed by 2 bases and V by 6 bases; bases with no gene match: 10. The CDR3 extends over 16 amino acids. The CDR3 protein is CAISPVGSGNTDTQYF. In nucleotides, the CDR3 is TGTGCCATCAGCCCCGTTGGTAGCGGGAACACAGATACGCAGTATTTT.

The gene calls are TRBV9 and TRBJ2-7; 12 positions match TRBD1. With V trimmed by 4 bases and J by 5 bases, 13 bases remained unmatched. From germline, CDR1 is SGDLS and CDR2 YYNGEE. The CDR3 loop spans 17 amino acids. As DNA, the CDR3 is TGTGCCAGCAGCTCCCCTCGCGGGACAGGGGGCACGAACGAGCAGTACTTC. Translated: CASSSPRGTGGTNEQYF.

This chain connects TRBV5-4 to TRBJ1-2; D uncertain. Deletions cut 0 bases from V and 0 bases from J, with 6 bases between. Germline assignment: CDR1 SGHNT and CDR2 YYREEE (reference sequence). CDR3 length: 14 residues. The chain's CDR3 is CASSLDRSNYGYTF. The DNA for the CDR3 is TGTGCCAGCAGCTTGGACAGATCTAACTATGGCTACACCTTC.

The rearrangement links TRBV4-1 to TRBJ1-1; 7 bases are shared with TRBD1. Germline V gives CDR1 MGHRA, CDR2 YSYEKL. Trimming removed 4 bases from V and 1 base from J; junction bases left unmatched: 6. CDR3 length: 15 amino acids. DNA for the CDR3: TGCGCCAGCAGCCTAGGACAGGTAACGAACACTGAAGCTTTCTTT. Protein sequence: CASSLGQVTNTEAFF.

The gene calls are TRBV28 and TRBJ2-1; D gene unclear. This CDR3 is 13 amino acids long. Germline V gives CDR1 MDHEN, CDR2 SYDVKM. Trimming cost V 2 bases and J 4 bases, with 6 bases left between them. CDR3 protein: CASSLRLYNEQFF. CDR3 bases: TGTGCCAGCAGTTTACGACTTTACAATGAGCAGTTCTTC.

J is TRBJ2-3 and V is TRBV19; D is unclear. Trimming took 3 bases from V and 4 from J, leaving 8 bases between them. Germline assignment: CDR1 LNHDA and CDR2 SQIVND (reference sequence). The CDR3 has 13 residues. CDR3 nucleotide sequence: TGTGCCAGTAGTATTACCCTAGCAGATACGCAGTATTTT. Translated, it gives CASSITLADTQYF. The full variable domain, its missing parts supplied by reference TRBV19 and TRBJ2-3, is DGGITQSPKYLFRKEGQNVTLSCEQNLNHDAMYWYRQDPGQGLRLIYYSQIVNDFQKGDIAEGYSVSREKKESFPLTVTSAQKNPTAFYLCASSITLADTQYFGPGTRLTVL.

The gene calls are TRBV7-8 and TRBJ1-1, with a possible D match to TRBD1 (6 bases). The CDR3 runs 14 residues. The ends were cut back, 1 base at V and 1 base at J, with 7 bases in the middle. Germline CDR1 and CDR2: SGHVS and FQNEAQ. The CDR3 is CASSLGTANTEAFF. CDR3 sequence (DNA): TGTGCCAGCAGCTTAGGGACAGCGAACACTGAAGCTTTCTTT.

This clone was detected once. The V and J genes are TRBV15 and TRBJ2-7; D is perhaps TRBD2 (5 bases). The CDR3 runs 15 residues. Germline-derived CDR1 and CDR2 are LNHNV and YYDKDF (reference sequence). Trimming shortened V by 3 bases and J by 0 bases, and 12 bases separated the two germline ends. CDR3 in DNA: TGTGCCACCAGCAGCATGGACTTTAGCTCCTACGAGCAGTACTTC. Translated: CATSSMDFSSYEQYF.

The chain is built from TRBV25-1 and TRBJ2-1; 7 positions agree with TRBD2. This CDR3 spans 15 amino acids. V shed 5 bases and J 6 bases; nucleotides not matched to a gene: 10. The germline V gene encodes CDR1 MGHDK and CDR2 SYGVNS. The CDR3 DNA sequence: TGTGCCAGCAGTAGCGGGGCGATTTTTCTCAATGAGCAGTTCTTC. Protein product: CASSSGAIFLNEQFF. The entire variable domain, with the rest obtained from reference TRBV25-1 and TRBJ2-1, is as follows: EADIYQTPRYLVIGTGKKITLECSQTMGHDKMYWYQQDPGMELHLIHYSYGVNSTEKGDLSSESTVSRIRTEHFPLTLESARPSHTSQYLCASSSGAIFLNEQFFGPGTRLTVL.

The V gene is TRBV6-5, the J gene TRBJ2-1, with 8 bases fitting TRBD1. This CDR3 is built from 14 residues. The germline CDR1 and CDR2 sequences are MNHEY and SVGAGI. The J segment lost 10 bases and the V segment lost 5 bases, leaving 10 bases of the junction unmatched. For the CDR3, the DNA is TGTGCCAGCAGTGTCGGGCAGGGGGCAAGGGAGCAGTTCTTC. Translated, it gives CASSVGQGAREQFF.

The chain is built from TRBV28 and TRBJ2-7, with TRBD2 as a possible D gene (6 bases). The CDR3 runs to 13 residues. V lost 2 bases and J lost 3, with 8 bases in between. The V gene's germline CDR1 is MDHEN and CDR2 SYDVKM. DNA of the CDR3: TGTGCCAGCAGTTTACAGGGACTCTACGAGCAGTACTTC. Translation gives CASSLQGLYEQYF.

V gene TRBV29-1 combines with J gene TRBJ1-6, with 8 bases identical to TRBD1. The V segment lost 6 bases and the J segment 6 bases; nucleotides outside the gene matches: 4. This CDR3 region has 13 residues. In germline, CDR1 is SQVTM, CDR2 ANQGSEA. CDR3 sequence: CSVSTGGNSPLHF. In DNA, the CDR3 is TGCAGCGTGTCCACAGGGGGTAATTCACCCCTCCACTTT.

This CDR3 reads CASSLSDREKLFF. In nucleotides, the CDR3 is TGCGCCAGCAGCTTGTCAGATCGAGAAAAACTGTTTTTT. The V and J genes are TRBV5-1 and TRBJ1-4; no definite D call. Germline V gives CDR1 SGHRS, CDR2 YFSETQ. This CDR3 contains 13 residues. V was trimmed by 1 base and J by 8 bases, leaving 9 bases between them.

This clone has a handful of counts. The V gene is TRBV13, the J gene TRBJ2-3; D ambiguous. CDR1 and CDR2 (germline): PRHDT, FYEKMQ (reference sequence). Trimming pared 5 bases from V and 7 bases from J, leaving 16 bases between. The length of the CDR3 is 14 residues. In DNA form, the CDR3 reads TGTGCCAGCAGCCCTCCCGACAAGCCAAATACGCAGTATTTT. Translation: CASSPPDKPNTQYF.

This chain links TRBV19 with TRBJ2-4; tentative D call: TRBD2 (7 bases). Trimming pared 1 base from V and 7 bases from J, leaving 17 bases between. The CDR3 extends over 16 amino acids. CDR1 and CDR2 from the germline V gene are LNHDA and SQIVND (reference sequence). The CDR3 loop is CASSIATRGRGNIQYF. The CDR3 DNA reads TGTGCCAGTAGTATAGCTACGCGGGGGCGAGGGAACATTCAGTACTTC.

The chain joins TRBV30 to TRBJ2-5, with D possibly TRBD2 on 5 matching bases. Per the germline V gene, CDR1 is GTSNPN and CDR2 is SVGIG (reference sequence). CDR3 length: 15 residues. V was shortened by 4 bases and J by 4 bases, with 19 bases between the two germline ends. CDR3 loop: CAWTKVTGIGETQYF. For the CDR3, the DNA is TGTGCCTGGACCAAGGTTACGGGGATAGGAGAGACCCAGTACTTC.

On this clone: One end of the junction is discordant with germline, which a read error may explain. This chain uses TRBV7-7 with TRBJ2-5, with TRBD2 as a possible D gene (5 bases). The germline CDR1 and CDR2 sequences are SSHAT and FNYEAQ (reference sequence). This CDR3 has 13 residues. The CDR3 loop is CASSDTRDETQYF. In DNA form, the CDR3 reads TGTGCTAGCAGTGACACTAGAGACGAGACCCAGTACTTC. Complete variable domain (other parts from reference TRBV7-7 and TRBJ2-5): GAGVSQSPRYKVTKRGQDVTLRCDPISSHATLYWYQQALGQGPEFLTYFNYEAQPDKSGLPSDRFSAERPEGSISTLTIQRTEQRDSAMYRCASSDTRDETQYFGPGTRLLVL.

This chain connects TRBV7-9 to TRBJ2-6, with D maybe TRBD1 (7 bases). The germline CDR1 and CDR2 sequences are SEHNR and FQNEAQ (reference sequence). Between the trimmed V and J ends, which lost 3 bases and 8 bases, there was a span of 14 bases. This CDR3 region has 15 residues. The CDR3 bases are TGTGCCAGCAGCTTCCAGGGGGGAGTTACCAACGTCCTGACTTTC. It encodes CASSFQGGVTNVLTF.

The chain couples TRBV7-9 to TRBJ2-6, with D tentatively TRBD1 (6 bases). CDR3 size: 15 residues. Germline-derived CDR1 and CDR2 are SEHNR and FQNEAQ (reference sequence). Deletions cut 1 base from V and 3 bases from J, with 7 bases between. The CDR3 sequence is CASSLEGVGANVLTF. In DNA, the CDR3 is TGTGCCAGCAGCTTAGAGGGGGTTGGGGCCAACGTCCTGACTTTC.

The CDR3 loop is CASSFRAGGRADTQYF. The CDR3 bases are TGTGCCAGCAGCTTTCGAGCAGGGGGTAGGGCAGATACGCAGTATTTT. The chain recombines TRBV7-2 with TRBJ2-3; 7 nucleotides line up with TRBD1. This CDR3 has 16 residues. Per germline, CDR1 SGHTA and CDR2 FQGNSA. J gave up 4 bases and V 3 bases, and 10 bases lay outside the gene matches.

This clone was counted once. This chain connects TRBV6-1 to TRBJ2-7; D uncertain. The CDR3 sequence is 14 residues long. Between the trimmed V and J ends, which lost 2 bases and 0 bases, there was a span of 8 bases. Germline CDR1 reads MNHNS; CDR2 reads SASEGT. CDR3 nucleotides: TGTGCCAGCAGTGAAAATACAGCCTCCTACGAGCAGTACTTC. Translating gives CASSENTASYEQYF.

The chain employs TRBV15 and TRBJ1-5, with unresolved D. The germline V gene encodes CDR1 LNHNV and CDR2 YYDKDF (reference sequence). The CDR3 totals 17 residues. V lost 7 bases and J 4 bases, leaving 23 bases between the germline ends. The CDR3 sequence: CATTTLERLVLNQPQHF. DNA of the CDR3: TGTGCCACCACCACCTTAGAACGGCTAGTTCTGAATCAGCCCCAGCATTTT.

CDR3 nucleotides: TGTGCCAGCAGCTTGCAACAGGGGATCTACGAGCAGTACTTC. Its translation is CASSLQQGIYEQYF. The chain has TRBV5-6 and TRBJ2-7; 7 bases agree with TRBD1. Germline V CDR1 and CDR2: SGHDT, YYEEEE. The CDR3 length is 14 residues. The ends lost 1 base at V and 3 bases at J; junction bases unmatched: 4.

The chain carries TRBV5-1 and TRBJ2-1; 7 positions match TRBD2. The germline V gene has CDR1 SGHRS and CDR2 YFSETQ. The CDR3 covers 14 residues. The trim removed 3 bases at V and 4 bases at J, leaving 4 bases unmatched. CDR3 in DNA: TGCGCCAGCAGCTCCAGCGGGGCATACAATGAGCAGTTCTTC. It specifies CASSSSGAYNEQFF.